This TCR beta chain emerged from a study of blood T cells in healthy people across ages. V lost 7 bases, J lost 0 bases, and 3 bases stayed unmatched. This CDR3 spans 14 amino acids. In germline, CDR1 is MNHEY, CDR2 SMNVEV (reference sequence). This clonotype was picked up many times. A J-beta primer mix and a sample-barcoded 5' primer were used in a second PCR of roughly 6 to 11 cycles. TCRdb redid the calling of the 5' RACE reads with MiXCR, one entry per CDR3 protein. In the table there are about 1.8 million distinct CDR3 sequences, approximately 50% of which are singletons. The receptor was isolated from a woman aged 40 to 49 in good health. Sequencing was performed on blood. V gene TRBV27 combines with J gene TRBJ2-1, with 7 positions matching TRBD1. In nucleotides, the CDR3 is TGTGCCAGCACTCCAGGGGGCTCCTACAATGAGCAGTTCTTC. It translates to CASTPGGSYNEQFF.